The next 14 T cell receptor beta chains were all read from a single sample in a study of cytomegalovirus exposure and HLA in healthy donors (TCRdb year 2017). Libraries were built with the immunoSEQ multiplex PCR assay. For the multiplex PCR, a mixture combining 60 forward primers for TCR Vbeta segments and 13 reverse primers for TCR Jbeta segments was used. TCRdb's version of the immuneACCESS table is confined to in-frame rearrangements and falls short of the full clone set. An unresolved V gene accounts for under half of the shortfall where checked; the remainder is of unknown origin. The sample includes some 130,000 clones, with approximately 70% observed a single time. The top ten hold about 2.2% of the sample. The specimen was PBMCs. The receptors come from a woman aged 60-75 years in good health and CMV-seropositive.

The chain carries TRBV19 and TRBJ1-1, with a possible D match to TRBD1 (6 bases). Trimming removed 2 bases at V and 1 base at J, with 17 bases between. This CDR3 has 17 residues. Germline V lookup: CDR1 LNHDA, CDR2 SQIVND (reference sequence). The CDR3 coding sequence is TGTGCCAGTAGTATACCCCGGAACAGGGAGAGGAACACTGAAGCTTTCTTT. It encodes CASSIPRNRERNTEAFF.

This chain links TRBV30 with TRBJ1-2; D remains ambiguous. This CDR3 comprises 14 residues. Germline values: CDR1 GTSNPN, CDR2 SVGIG (reference sequence). The V and J ends lost 0 bases and 0 bases respectively, with 8 bases between them. This CDR3 is CAWSVVTANYGYTF. The CDR3 nucleotides read TGTGCCTGGAGTGTTGTAACGGCTAACTATGGCTACACCTTC.

The chain is built from TRBV19 and TRBJ2-1; D is ambiguous. Germline loops: CDR1 LNHDA, CDR2 SQIVND (reference sequence). This CDR3 is 11 amino acids long. V gave up 7 bases and J gave up 9 bases, with 10 bases separating them. Written as DNA, the CDR3 is TGTGCCAGTACCAATTACGGTGAGCAGTTCTTC. Its translation: CASTNYGEQFF.

The J gene is TRBJ2-5, the V gene TRBV2, with TRBD1 matching 8 bases. V was clipped by 7 bases and J by 6 bases; unmatched bases: 4. The germline CDR1 and CDR2 sequences are SNHLY and FYNNEI. There are 12 residues in the CDR3. Written as DNA, the CDR3 is TGTGCCAGCACCGACAGGGGAAAGACCCAGTACTTC. The encoded protein is CASTDRGKTQYF.

The gene calls are TRBV20-1 and TRBJ1-1; D is possibly TRBD1 (5 bases). Germline CDR1 and CDR2: DFQATT and SNEGSKA (reference sequence). V shed 7 bases and J shed 11 bases, with 14 bases lying between them. This CDR3 region has 10 residues. This chain's CDR3 is CSGPDKGAFF. In DNA form, the CDR3 reads TGCAGTGGACCCGACAAGGGGGCTTTCTTT.

This sequence joins TRBV10-1 and TRBJ2-1; 13 nucleotides align to TRBD2. V shed 3 bases, J shed 9 bases, and the junction held 8 bases outside the gene matches. The germline V gene has CDR1 WNHNN and CDR2 SYGVQD (reference sequence). This CDR3 is built from 16 residues. The CDR3 DNA is TGCGCCAGCAGTGACCCGGGACTAGCGGGATTCACTGAGCAGTTCTTC. Its protein is CASSDPGLAGFTEQFF.

The rearrangement joins TRBV6-6 to TRBJ1-1; unclear D gene. CDR3 length: 13 residues. Trimming stripped 2 bases from V and 5 bases from J, with 9 bases between. Germline V CDR1 and CDR2: MNHNY, SVGAGI (reference sequence). The CDR3 DNA sequence: TGTGCCAGCAGTTACGGGGAGCTGACTGAAGCTTTCTTT. It yields the protein CASSYGELTEAFF.

This chain links TRBV6-6 with TRBJ1-2; 10 positions match TRBD1. This CDR3 is 15 amino acids long. Trimming at V came to 2 bases and at J to 5 bases, leaving 5 bases not matched to a gene. Germline V CDR1 and CDR2: MNHNY, SVGAGI (reference sequence). CDR3 amino acids: CASSYRQGAEYGYTF. In nucleotides, the CDR3 is TGTGCCAGCAGTTACCGACAGGGGGCCGAGTATGGCTACACCTTC.

The chain couples TRBV11-2 to TRBJ1-1; D is uncertain. Trimming shortened V by 1 base and J by 7 bases, and 10 bases separated the two germline ends. The CDR3 sequence is 13 residues long. Germline V gene lookup returns CDR1 SGHAT and CDR2 FQNNGV. In nucleotides, the CDR3 is TGTGCCAGCAGCTTAGGAGGGTTTGGTGAAGCTTTCTTT. It encodes CASSLGGFGEAFF.

The chain uses TRBV30 and TRBJ1-2; D gene uncertain. The V gene lost 0 bases and the J gene lost 6 bases, with 14 bases spanning the gap. CDR3 length equals 14 residues. Germline V CDR1 and CDR2: GTSNPN, SVGIG (reference sequence). CDR3 region: CAWSVSGVSDGYTF. DNA for the CDR3: TGTGCCTGGAGTGTGTCAGGTGTATCGGATGGCTACACCTTC.

This clone was seen a handful of times. This rearrangement joins TRBV5-6 to TRBJ1-5; perhaps TRBD1 as D (6 bases). The CDR3 consists of 14 residues. Per germline, CDR1 SGHDT and CDR2 YYEEEE. V shed 2 bases and J shed 9 bases, with 15 bases lying between them. As DNA, the CDR3 is TGTGCCAGCAGCTTTGGACAGTCTCAATCGCCCCAGCATTTT. It specifies CASSFGQSQSPQHF.

The chain recombines TRBV11-2 with TRBJ2-1, with TRBD2 matching 8 bases. V gave up 5 bases and J gave up 7 bases; unmatched junction bases: 19. The length of the CDR3 is 18 residues. Germline CDR1 is SGHAT and CDR2 is FQNNGV. The CDR3 sequence: CASSPWGSGTTYGNEQFF. The CDR3 DNA reads TGTGCCAGCAGCCCCTGGGGTAGCGGGACTACTTACGGGAATGAGCAGTTCTTC.

The chain is built from TRBV28 and TRBJ2-1; 8 bases map to TRBD1. CDR1 and CDR2 (germline): MDHEN, SYDVKM. J lost 4 bases, V lost 5 bases, and 7 bases had no gene match. CDR3 size: 15 residues. The CDR3 DNA follows: TGTGCCAGCAGTCCAACGGGGACAGGATACAATGAGCAGTTCTTC. This gives the protein CASSPTGTGYNEQFF. Supplemented by reference TRBV28 and TRBJ2-1, the full variable domain reads DVKVTQSSRYLVKRTGEKVFLECVQDMDHENMFWYRQDPGLGLRLIYFSYDVKMKEKGDIPEGYSVSREKKERFSLILESASTNQTSMYLCASSPTGTGYNEQFFGPGTRLTVL.

This clone was picked up a small number of times. The chain has TRBV19 and TRBJ1-1; no reliable D call. V was clipped by 6 bases and J by 0 bases, with 8 bases between them. CDR3 length: 13 amino acids. Germline CDR1 and CDR2: LNHDA and SQIVND (reference sequence). Here the CDR3 reads CASRTEMNTEAFF. CDR3 DNA: TGTGCCAGTAGAACGGAGATGAACACTGAAGCTTTCTTT.